These T cell receptor beta chains were read from a single sample in a study of shared clonotypes between healthy human individuals. Measured with immunoSEQ multiplex PCR; TCRdb has only the in-frame clones, and not every one. The sample lists about 510,000 clones; 90% to 96% were seen once. What was sequenced was naive CD4+ T cells sorted from blood. The receptors derive from a young woman in good health. Both conserved end residues are part of each CDR3. A D gene is named only where the DNA matches it firmly. Expanded clones get a size class; other rows say once, few or many, or leave the size out.

j_call d_call clone_size v_call cdr3_aa cdr3_nt
TRBJ1-6 TRBD1 - TRBV28 CASSLWSRTGGNSPLHF TGTGCCAGCAGTTTATGGTCTCGGACAGGGGGGAATTCACCCCTCCACTTT
TRBJ1-3 - - TRBV7-8 CASSPVGANSGNTIYF TGTGCCAGCAGCCCTGTGGGGGCGAACTCTGGAAACACCATATATTTT
TRBJ1-5 TRBD1 - TRBV30 CAWSAGYTSGGSDQPQHF TGTGCCTGGAGTGCAGGCTACACCTCAGGGGGATCGGACCAGCCCCAGCATTTT
TRBJ1-2 - - TRBV28 CASNLGVYGYTF TGTGCCAGCAATCTAGGTGTCTATGGCTACACCTTC
TRBJ2-3 TRBD2 - TRBV13 CASSLEGSGSYTQYF TGTGCCAGCAGCTTAGAAGGTAGCGGGAGTTATACGCAGTATTTT
TRBJ1-4 - - TRBV18 CASSPPGIATNEKLFF TGTGCCAGCTCACCCCCAGGGATAGCAACTAATGAAAAACTGTTTTTT
TRBJ2-3 TRBD2 - TRBV19 CASSRVRSGRAIDTQYF TGTGCCAGTAGTCGGGTTCGAAGCGGGAGGGCCATAGATACGCAGTATTTT
TRBJ1-2 - - TRBV28 CASSPADSTNYGYTF TGTGCCAGCAGCCCTGCGGACAGCACTAACTATGGCTACACCTTC
TRBJ1-3 - - TRBV28 CASSGTGTRGTIYF TGTGCCAGCAGTGGAACAGGGACCCGAGGCACCATATATTTT
TRBJ2-3 TRBD1 - TRBV7-8 CASSLDRVPDTQYF TGTGCCAGCAGCCTGGACAGGGTCCCAGATACGCAGTATTTT
TRBJ1-1 TRBD1 - TRBV19 CASSPGTGVKNTEAFF TGTGCCAGTAGTCCGGGGACAGGGGTAAAGAACACTGAAGCTTTCTTT
TRBJ2-3 TRBD2 - TRBV19 CASSILAGESDTQYF TGTGCCAGTAGTATTTTAGCGGGAGAGTCAGATACGCAGTATTTT
TRBJ1-2 - - TRBV7-6 CASSPGPGSYGYTF TGTGCCAGCAGCCCCGGGCCGGGCTCATATGGCTACACCTTC
TRBJ1-4 - - TRBV18 CASSPPTVEKLFF TGTGCCAGCTCACCTCCGACGGTTGAAAAACTGTTTTTT
TRBJ2-3 - - TRBV28 CASGRDTQYF TGTGCCAGTGGGAGGGATACGCAGTATTTT
TRBJ1-5 - - TRBV7-8 CASSLVAGDQPQHF TGTGCCAGCAGCTTAGTCGCGGGGGATCAGCCCCAGCATTTT
TRBJ2-1 TRBD1 - TRBV19 CASSTPGQGRNEQFF TGTGCCAGTAGTACCCCGGGACAGGGTAGGAATGAGCAGTTCTTC
TRBJ1-5 - - TRBV6-1 CASSELKPIRSNQPQHF TGTGCCAGCAGTGAATTGAAGCCCATTCGGAGCAATCAGCCCCAGCATTTT
TRBJ1-5 - - TRBV27 CASSPRTAIGQPQHF TGTGCCAGCAGTCCAAGGACAGCCATCGGGCAGCCCCAGCATTTT
TRBJ1-1 - - TRBV2 CASSQEVGNTEAFF TGTGCCAGCAGTCAGGAGGTTGGGAACACTGAAGCTTTCTTT
TRBJ2-7 TRBD1 - TRBV7-2 CASSRRQGLNEQYF TGTGCCAGCAGCAGGAGACAGGGTCTAAACGAGCAGTACTTC
TRBJ1-2 TRBD1 - TRBV6-5 CASSYRTGAVHGYTF TGTGCCAGCAGTTACCGAACAGGGGCGGTACATGGCTACACCTTC
TRBJ2-1 TRBD2 - TRBV19 CASTSRRTSGHNEQFF TGTGCCAGTACATCCCGCCGGACTAGCGGCCACAATGAGCAGTTCTTC
TRBJ2-7 - - TRBV27 CASRRNRDYEQYF TGTGCCAGCAGACGGAACAGAGACTACGAGCAGTACTTC
TRBJ2-1 - - TRBV4-2 CASSQDESGPPLGNEQFF TGTGCCAGCAGCCAAGACGAATCGGGACCGCCTTTGGGGAATGAGCAGTTCTTC
TRBJ2-3 - - TRBV11-2 CASSLEAVSADTQYF TGTGCCAGCAGCTTAGAAGCGGTGAGTGCGGATACGCAGTATTTT
TRBJ2-5 TRBD2 - TRBV7-2 CASRSRGGETQYF TGTGCCAGCAGGAGTCGGGGGGGGGAGACCCAGTACTTC
TRBJ2-7 - - TRBV7-9 CASSLSGLSYEQYF TGTGCCAGCAGCTTATCGGGGTTATCCTACGAGCAGTACTTC
TRBJ1-5 TRBD1 - TRBV19 CATAGTGGGQPQHF TGTGCCACTGCCGGGACAGGGGGCGGTCAGCCCCAGCATTTT
TRBJ1-4 - - TRBV9 CASTPEGMTWEKLFF TGTGCCAGCACTCCGGAAGGGATGACTTGGGAAAAACTGTTTTTT
TRBJ1-5 - - TRBV6-5 CASSQRAGSHQPQHF TGTGCCAGCAGCCAAAGGGCAGGGAGTCATCAGCCCCAGCATTTT
TRBJ2-5 TRBD1 - TRBV28 CASSTGGQETQYF TGTGCCAGCAGCACAGGGGGGCAAGAGACCCAGTACTTC
TRBJ2-2 TRBD1 - TRBV28 CASTRGTGQGFIGELFF TGTGCCAGCACCCGGGGTACGGGACAGGGTTTTATCGGGGAGCTGTTTTTT
TRBJ2-3 TRBD2 - TRBV29-1 CSGVAGDTQYF TGCAGCGGTGTAGCGGGAGATACGCAGTATTTT
TRBJ1-2 TRBD1 - TRBV2 CAVRQGAVDYGYTF TGTGCCGTACGACAGGGGGCGGTGGACTATGGCTACACCTTC
TRBJ2-7 - - TRBV6-1 CASSRGSYEQYF TGTGCCAGCAGTCGAGGTTCCTACGAGCAGTACTTC
TRBJ2-1 TRBD1 - TRBV2 CASSPQQGNEQFF TGTGCCAGCAGCCCCCAACAGGGGAATGAGCAGTTCTTC
TRBJ1-1 - - TRBV18 CASSATVNTEAFF TGTGCCAGCTCAGCGACAGTGAACACTGAAGCTTTCTTT
TRBJ1-3 TRBD1 - TRBV11-2 CASSLGTAFSGNTIYF TGTGCCAGCAGCTTGGGGACAGCGTTCTCTGGAAACACCATATATTTT
TRBJ2-3 TRBD1 - TRBV7-6 CASSSTPTGRNTDTQYF TGTGCCAGCAGCTCAACCCCGACAGGGCGGAACACAGATACGCAGTATTTT
TRBJ2-2 - - TRBV28 CASSPPWQNTGELFF TGTGCCAGCAGTCCCCCCTGGCAGAACACCGGGGAGCTGTTTTTT
TRBJ2-7 TRBD2 - TRBV19 CASSILAGYYEQYF TGTGCCAGTAGTATCCTAGCGGGATACTACGAGCAGTACTTC
TRBJ1-4 - - TRBV19 CASSIGPGENEKLFF TGTGCCAGTAGTATTGGACCAGGGGAAAATGAAAAACTGTTTTTT
TRBJ1-2 - - TRBV10-2 CASSEGMYYGYTF TGCGCCAGCAGTGAAGGGATGTACTATGGCTACACCTTC
TRBJ2-7 - - TRBV27 CASSSKPVFTYEQYF TGTGCCAGCAGTAGCAAGCCGGTATTCACCTACGAGCAGTACTTC
TRBJ2-2 - - TRBV30 CAWRGSSAPGELFF TGTGCCTGGAGAGGGTCTAGCGCCCCCGGGGAGCTGTTTTTT
TRBJ2-3 - - TRBV7-1 CASGHNTDTQYF TGTGCCAGCGGCCATAATACAGATACGCAGTATTTT
TRBJ2-3 - - TRBV5-1 CASSLELASDTQYF TGCGCCAGCAGCTTGGAGCTAGCGTCGGATACGCAGTATTTT
TRBJ1-5 - - TRBV28 CASNLLGHHLRPQHF TGTGCCAGCAACCTTCTGGGACATCATCTTCGGCCCCAGCATTTT
TRBJ2-2 - - TRBV7-3 CASSLHHTGELFF TGTGCCAGCAGCTTACATCACACCGGGGAGCTGTTTTTT
TRBJ2-5 TRBD2 - TRBV25-1 CASSETSGRALETQYF TGTGCCAGCAGTGAGACTAGCGGGAGGGCCTTGGAGACCCAGTACTTC
TRBJ2-5 - once TRBV5-1 CASSFTGARQETQYF TGCGCCAGCAGCTTTACGGGGGCCCGACAAGAGACCCAGTACTTC
TRBJ1-1 - - TRBV7-2 CASSFTGNTEAFF TGTGCCAGCAGCTTTACGGGGAACACTGAAGCTTTCTTT